This T cell receptor (beta chain) comes out of a study of blood T cells in healthy people across ages. PCR was performed a second time for 7 to 11 cycles using a sample-barcoded 5' primer and a J-beta primer mix. Tags on each cDNA molecule came from a template-switch adaptor with 12 random nucleotides. MiXCR, applied by TCRdb to the 5' RACE reads, yields one record per CDR3 protein. The sample contains around 1.5 million distinct CDR3 sequences, approximately 60% of which appear only once. This clonotype was recorded a few times. Its antigen is not known. Points from the study as a whole: The study regarded diversity estimates from one million T cells as underestimates.

This CDR3 contains 13 residues. Trimming pared 2 bases from V and 5 bases from J, leaving 6 bases between. Germline values: CDR1 MNHEY, CDR2 SMNVEV (reference sequence). V usage is TRBV27 and J usage is TRBJ1-4; no firm D call. The material sequenced was blood. The sequence was collected from a young man in good health. CDR3 region: CASSLVQNEKLFF. The CDR3 DNA is TGTGCCAGCAGTTTAGTCCAGAATGAAAAACTGTTTTTT.